This T cell receptor beta chain was documented in a study of cytomegalovirus exposure and HLA in healthy donors. Study outcomes and limitations: There were some public TCRs occurring in many donors, but most TCR sequences were rare.

Each donor's status was that of a healthy bone marrow donor. Germline V gene data show CDR1 as SGHTA and CDR2 as FQGNSA. Deletions cut 5 bases from V and 9 bases from J, with 11 bases between. The CDR3 loop spans 12 amino acids. PCR employed 60 Vbeta and 13 Jbeta primers. The repertoire was sequenced with immunoSEQ multiplex PCR; TCRdb's copy has only in-frame clones and lacks some. The repertoire consists of 160,000 or so clones, with 65% to 80% occurring once and the leading ten covering roughly 2%. In regard to this clone: No antigen is known for it.

The sequence was obtained from a man aged 40-49 years in good health and CMV-seronegative. This chain links TRBV7-2 with TRBJ2-1, with D possibly matching TRBD1 (7 bases). The specimen sequenced was PBMCs. The CDR3 region has the DNA TGTGCCAGCAGCCTCAGGGGGGCTGAGCAGTTCTTC. Amino acids: CASSLRGAEQFF.